This is a list of T cell receptor beta chains from one sample in a study of blood T cell repertoires in COVID-19. The table came from immunoSEQ multiplex PCR; TCRdb's copy has only in-frame clones and leaves some out. Of some 270,000 clones listed, 80% to 90% were seen once; the top ten hold approximately 0.84%. Sequencing was done on a sample of peripheral blood. These receptors originate from a man aged 30 to 39 with acute or convalescent COVID-19. CDR3s include the opening cysteine and the closing phenylalanine or tryptophan. D genes are given only for firm matches. Part of the rows lack a size; the others show once, few, many or a class for expanded clones.

d_call,clone_size,v_call,j_call,cdr3_aa,cdr3_nt
TRBD1,few,TRBV7-9,TRBJ1-1,CASSFRGGGHMNTEAFF,TGTGCCAGCAGCTTCCGAGGAGGGGGCCATATGAACACTGAAGCTTTCTTT
.,once,TRBV30,TRBJ2-1,CAWSEQGISYNEQFF,TGTGCCTGGAGTGAACAGGGAATCAGCTACAATGAGCAGTTCTTC
.,.,TRBV27,TRBJ1-5,CASSVRLNQPQHF,TGTGCCAGCAGCGTCAGACTCAATCAGCCCCAGCATTTT
.,.,TRBV5-1,TRBJ2-7,CASRGDDLTYEQYF,TGCGCCAGCAGAGGAGACGACCTAACCTACGAGCAGTACTTC
TRBD2,many,TRBV3-1/TRBV3-2,TRBJ2-3,CASRKGLAGTDTQYF,TGTGCCAGCAGGAAGGGACTAGCGGGGACAGATACGCAGTATTTT
.,.,TRBV21-1,TRBJ1-2,CASDNETGESDGYTF,TGTGCCAGCGATAATGAGACAGGGGAAAGCGATGGCTACACCTTC
TRBD2,.,TRBV10-3,TRBJ2-1,CAISLAGRTNNEQFF,TGTGCCATCAGTTTAGCGGGACGGACCAACAATGAGCAGTTCTTC
.,once,TRBV5-1,TRBJ1-4,CASRKGLLEKLFF,TGCGCCAGCAGGAAGGGACTTTTGGAAAAACTGTTTTTT
.,.,TRBV5-1,TRBJ2-2,CASSALEAGELFF,TGCGCCAGCAGCGCCCTCGAGGCCGGGGAGCTGTTTTTT
.,.,TRBV5-6,TRBJ2-3,CASSLVGADPDTQYF,TGTGCCAGCAGCTTGGTTGGGGCCGACCCAGATACGCAGTATTTT
TRBD1,.,TRBV27,TRBJ1-6,CASSRDRNSPLHF,TGTGCCAGCAGTAGGGACAGAAATTCACCCCTCCACTTT
.,.,TRBV9,TRBJ2-5,CASSVGARGGETQYF,TGTGCCAGCAGCGTAGGGGCAAGGGGCGGTGAGACCCAGTACTTC
.,.,TRBV18,TRBJ2-1,CASSPAVAASNEQFF,TGTGCCAGCTCACCAGCGGTAGCCGCGTCGAATGAGCAGTTCTTC
.,.,TRBV3-1/TRBV3-2,TRBJ2-7,CASSQGFSLRDEQYF,TGTGCCAGCAGCCAAGGATTCTCCCTCAGGGACGAGCAGTACTTC
.,.,TRBV10-3,TRBJ2-7,CATLGGADEQYF,TGTGCCACCCTGGGAGGCGCAGACGAGCAGTACTTC
TRBD1,.,TRBV7-2,TRBJ2-7,CASSLGQGAFEQYF,TGTGCCAGCAGCCTCGGACAGGGGGCATTTGAGCAGTACTTC
.,.,TRBV27,TRBJ1-1,CASRNFAGIGNTEAFF,TGTGCCAGCAGAAACTTCGCAGGGATCGGGAACACTGAAGCTTTCTTT
TRBD2,once,TRBV24-1,TRBJ2-1,CATSEASGYNEQFF,TGTGCCACCAGTGAGGCTAGCGGGTACAATGAGCAGTTCTTC
.,.,TRBV5-5,TRBJ2-7,CASSHRDYEQYF,TGTGCCAGCAGCCACCGGGATTACGAGCAGTACTTC
TRBD1,.,TRBV5-4,TRBJ1-1,CASSLTTGMNTEAFF,TGTGCCAGCAGCTTAACGACAGGGATGAACACTGAAGCTTTCTTT
.,.,TRBV27,TRBJ2-7,CASSRKPGHLTYEQYF,TGTGCCAGCAGCCGGAAACCGGGACACCTTACCTACGAGCAGTACTTC
.,.,TRBV7-9,TRBJ1-2,CASSLRSQGTYYGYTF,TGTGCCAGCAGCTTAAGGTCCCAGGGGACATACTATGGCTACACCTTC
.,few,TRBV5-4,TRBJ2-3,CASRQTGTSTDTQYF,TGTGCCAGCAGACAAACAGGGACGAGCACAGATACGCAGTATTTT